These 24 T cell receptor beta chains were all obtained from the same sample, sequenced in a study of cytomegalovirus exposure and HLA in healthy donors. Profiling relied on immunoSEQ multiplex PCR, and the TCRdb table lists in-frame clones only, not all of them. This table has some 170,000 clones, nearly 90% appearing once. The sample consisted of PBMCs. The receptors were sampled from a young woman in good health and CMV-seropositive.

The chain joins TRBV5-8 to TRBJ1-5; TRBD1 aligns across 8 bases. J was trimmed by 1 base and V by 5 bases; bases with no gene match: 5. The CDR3 consists of 15 residues. CDR1 and CDR2 from the germline V gene are SGHTS and YDEGEE. The CDR3 loop is CASSPGTGSNQPQHF. The CDR3 DNA is TGTGCCAGCAGTCCCGGGACAGGAAGCAATCAGCCCCAGCATTTT.

This clone was counted a few times. DNA of the CDR3: TGTGCCAGTAGTATGCCCAGCAGGTCCTACGAGCAGTACTTC. Translated: CASSMPSRSYEQYF. This chain links TRBV19 with TRBJ2-7; D is undetermined. Germline V gene lookup returns CDR1 LNHDA and CDR2 SQIVND (reference sequence). Between the trimmed V and J ends, which lost 3 bases and 1 base, there was a span of 10 bases. This CDR3 has 14 residues.

This chain uses TRBV4-1 with TRBJ2-7, with TRBD2 identical over 11 bases. Losses at the gene ends were 2 bases for V and 6 bases for J; bases not matched to a gene: 6. Germline CDR1 MGHRA, CDR2 YSYEKL. The CDR3 spans 15 residues. CDR3 region: CASSQLAGGPREQYF. CDR3 bases: TGCGCCAGCAGCCAATTAGCGGGAGGGCCCCGCGAGCAGTACTTC.

The J gene is TRBJ1-3, the V gene TRBV6-5; 7 bases line up with TRBD1. Trimming at V came to 6 bases and at J to 4 bases, leaving 6 bases not matched to a gene. CDR1 MNHEY and CDR2 SVGAGI come from the germline V gene. The CDR3 runs 14 residues. The CDR3 bases are TGTGCCAGCAGAAGGGGACAGCTGGGAAACACCATATATTTT. Protein product: CASRRGQLGNTIYF.

V usage is TRBV7-9 and J usage is TRBJ2-4; 8 nucleotides match TRBD2. With 3 bases clipped from V and 8 bases from J, the junction kept 6 bases outside the gene matches. Per the germline V gene, CDR1 is SEHNR and CDR2 is FQNEAQ (reference sequence). This CDR3 spans 14 amino acids. CDR3 sequence (DNA): TGTGCCAGCAGCTTGGATCGGGAGGGGGACATTCAGTACTTC. Its protein product is CASSLDREGDIQYF. Full variable domain (outside the CDR3, taken from reference TRBV7-9 and TRBJ2-4): DTGVSQNPRHKITKRGQNVTFRCDPISEHNRLYWYRQTLGQGPEFLTYFQNEAQLEKSRLLSDRFSAERPKGSFSTLEIQRTEQGDSAMYLCASSLDREGDIQYFGAGTRLSVL.

The genes are TRBV7-2 and TRBJ1-3; unclear D gene. Germline-derived CDR1 and CDR2 are SGHTA and FQGNSA. The CDR3 totals 14 residues. Trimming took 6 bases from V and 0 from J, leaving 9 bases between them. The CDR3 sequence is CASSPASSGNTIYF. The CDR3 nucleotides read TGTGCCAGCAGTCCAGCGAGCTCTGGAAACACCATATATTTT.

This clone was seen a single time. This chain joins TRBV4-2 and TRBJ2-7; 12 nucleotides agree with TRBD2. There are 18 residues in the CDR3. Per the germline V gene, CDR1 is LGHNA and CDR2 is YNFKEQ. Germline trimming cut 0 bases from V and 1 base from J; bases unmatched to any gene: 7. Here the CDR3 reads CASSQEVGLAGLSYEQYF. CDR3 DNA sequence: TGTGCCAGCAGCCAAGAGGTGGGACTAGCGGGCTTATCCTACGAGCAGTACTTC.

The chain has TRBV6-6 and TRBJ2-1; 13 positions match TRBD2. In germline, CDR1 is MNHNY, CDR2 SVGAGI (reference sequence). The length of the CDR3 is 16 residues. V gave up 6 bases and J gave up 7 bases; unmatched junction bases: 9. CDR3 loop: CASSRTSGSPPNEQFF. CDR3 coding DNA: TGTGCCAGCAGCCGGACTAGCGGGAGCCCTCCAAATGAGCAGTTCTTC.

DNA of the CDR3: TGCGCCAGCAGCCAAGATTCGGGGTTCCAAGAGACCCAGTACTTC. Translation: CASSQDSGFQETQYF. The genes are TRBV4-3 and TRBJ2-5; possible D gene TRBD2, 5 bases. CDR1 is LGHNA, CDR2 YSLEER, per germline. The CDR3 spans 15 residues. The V end lost 0 bases, the J end lost 1 base, and 9 bases lay between the germline ends.

The gene calls are TRBV6-5 and TRBJ2-1, with TRBD2 matching 10 bases. The CDR3 is 14 amino acids. V trimming: 6 bases; J trimming: 3 bases; junction bases outside the gene matches: 2. Germline lookup yields CDR1 MNHEY and CDR2 SVGAGI. CDR3 sequence: CASRSSGSYNEQFF. In DNA form, the CDR3 reads TGTGCCAGCAGATCTAGCGGGAGCTACAATGAGCAGTTCTTC.

This clone turned up a few times. CDR3: CASSLSRAAGYTF. In DNA, the CDR3 is TGTGCCAGCAGTTTATCGAGGGCGGCCGGCTACACCTTC. The chain carries TRBV27 and TRBJ1-2; no firm D call. The CDR3 is 13 residues long. Trimming stripped 0 bases from V and 8 bases from J, with 10 bases between. CDR1 and CDR2 from the germline V gene are MNHEY and SMNVEV (reference sequence).

This chain links TRBV18 with TRBJ2-1; D gene unclear. Trimming pared 3 bases from V and 2 bases from J, leaving 5 bases between. In germline, CDR1 is KGHSH, CDR2 LQKENI. The CDR3 is 13 residues long. CDR3 loop: CASSPSPYNEQFF. In nucleotides, the CDR3 is TGTGCCAGCTCACCTAGCCCCTACAATGAGCAGTTCTTC.

DNA for the CDR3: TGTGCCAGCAGTCCCGGGACAGGGGTTGGCTACACCTTC. Protein product: CASSPGTGVGYTF. The chain couples TRBV28 to TRBJ1-2; 10 bases map to TRBD1. Germline lookup yields CDR1 MDHEN and CDR2 SYDVKM. J lost 7 bases, V lost 5 bases, and 4 bases had no gene match. CDR3 length: 13 residues.

V and J are TRBV19 and TRBJ1-1, with D possibly TRBD1 on 5 matching bases. The CDR3 contains 15 residues. V lost 3 bases, J lost 5 bases, and 16 bases lay in between. The germline V gene has CDR1 LNHDA and CDR2 SQIVND (reference sequence). The CDR3 DNA sequence: TGTGCCAGTAGTATTGGGGCCAGGGCGAGGACTGAAGCTTTCTTT. Translation: CASSIGARARTEAFF.

The J gene is TRBJ1-2, the V gene TRBV7-2; D unclear. Germline V CDR1 and CDR2: SGHTA, FQGNSA. V shed 3 bases and J shed 4 bases, with 6 bases lying between them. CDR3 length: 12 residues. The CDR3 DNA follows: TGTGCCAGCAGCTTCCCTAGCTATGGCTACACCTTC. This codes for CASSFPSYGYTF.

The V gene is TRBV30, the J gene TRBJ1-2, with D perhaps matching TRBD1 (5 bases). Trimming took 0 bases from V and 7 from J, leaving 15 bases between them. Germline CDR1 reads GTSNPN; CDR2 reads SVGIG (reference sequence). The CDR3 runs to 14 residues. The chain's CDR3 is CAWSVPREGRGYTF. DNA for the CDR3: TGTGCCTGGAGTGTACCCAGGGAGGGTCGTGGCTACACCTTC.

The chain couples TRBV28 to TRBJ1-1, with 7 bases that match TRBD1. The CDR3 sequence is 11 residues long. Unmatched junction bases numbered 6, after V lost 6 bases and J lost 11 bases. Germline V CDR1 and CDR2: MDHEN, SYDVKM. This CDR3 is CASSTGVRAFF. DNA for the CDR3: TGTGCCAGCAGCACAGGGGTACGGGCTTTCTTT.

V is TRBV27 and J is TRBJ2-1; 9 bases match TRBD2. Germline CDR1 and CDR2: MNHEY and SMNVEV (reference sequence). After removal of 2 bases from V and 8 bases from J, the junction contained 7 bases not matched to a gene. The CDR3 totals 15 residues. CDR3: CASSLASGRFHEQFF. DNA of the CDR3: TGTGCCAGCAGTTTAGCGAGCGGGAGGTTCCATGAGCAGTTCTTC.

The rearrangement joins TRBV9 to TRBJ2-1; D gene ambiguous. Per germline, CDR1 SGDLS and CDR2 YYNGEE. The ends were cut back, 4 bases at V and 0 bases at J, with 11 bases in the middle. The CDR3 is 15 residues long. CDR3 loop: CASSLTTFSYNEQFF. In DNA, the CDR3 is TGTGCCAGCAGCTTAACGACATTCTCCTACAATGAGCAGTTCTTC.

The chain carries TRBV11-2 and TRBJ1-1, with unresolved D. The V end lost 3 bases, the J end lost 6 bases, and 8 bases lay between the germline ends. Looked up from germline, CDR1 is SGHAT and CDR2 is FQNNGV. The CDR3 totals 12 residues. CDR3 residues: CASSFAGPEAFF. The CDR3 nucleotides are TGTGCCAGCAGCTTTGCGGGCCCTGAAGCTTTCTTT.

The V and J genes are TRBV11-3 and TRBJ2-1, with D tentatively TRBD2 (6 bases). From germline, CDR1 is SGHNT and CDR2 YENEEA. The CDR3 sequence is 15 residues long. Trimming took off 0 bases at V and 6 bases at J, with 12 bases between the two ends. The CDR3 loop reads CASSLDGVGGNEQFF. The CDR3 DNA reads TGTGCCAGCAGCTTAGATGGCGTGGGAGGCAATGAGCAGTTCTTC.

The V gene is TRBV7-3, the J gene TRBJ2-1; TRBD2 matches 10 bases. The germline V gene has CDR1 SGHTA and CDR2 FQGTGA. The J segment lost 8 bases and the V segment lost 2 bases, leaving 6 bases of the junction unmatched. The length of the CDR3 is 15 residues. CDR3 DNA sequence: TGTGCCAGCAGCTTACGTGCTAGCGGGAGTGATGAGCAGTTCTTC. Protein: CASSLRASGSDEQFF.

The chain uses TRBV2 and TRBJ2-7; 8 nucleotides match TRBD1. The CDR3 length is 15 residues. Germline V gene sequence: CDR1 SNHLY, CDR2 FYNNEI. The trim removed 6 bases at V and 1 base at J, leaving 8 bases unmatched. The CDR3 coding sequence is TGTGCCAGCAGCGCGGACAGGGTGGGATCCTACGAGCAGTACTTC. It encodes CASSADRVGSYEQYF.

This clone was seen once. The chain carries TRBV7-3 and TRBJ2-2, with 9 nucleotides matching TRBD1. The trim removed 5 bases at V and 9 bases at J, leaving 4 bases unmatched. Germline assignment: CDR1 SGHTA and CDR2 FQGTGA. The CDR3 is 13 residues long. CDR3 in amino acids: CASSPQGARELFF. The CDR3 DNA reads TGTGCCAGCAGCCCACAGGGGGCCCGGGAGCTGTTTTTT.